The TCR beta chain described here comes from a study of shared clonotypes between healthy human individuals. Whole-study findings and limits: The small donor group covered limited genetic and exposure diversity.

CDR1 is LNHDA and CDR2 is SQIVND in the germline V gene (reference sequence). The V gene lost 7 bases and the J gene lost 8 bases, with 9 bases spanning the gap. The CDR3 runs to 11 residues. As to this clone: Antigen unknown.

Researchers ran the assay at a deep level. Profiling relied on immunoSEQ multiplex PCR, and the TCRdb table lists in-frame clones only, not all of them. The sample yields 550,000 to 800,000 clones, roughly 88% seen once. The sequence derives from a young man in good health. Some clones in this sample may be carry-over from other donors' samples. The sequenced material came from memory CD8+ T cells from PBMCs. Subset denoted: CD45RO+ cells pooled with CCR7-negative TemRA cells. The chain combines TRBV19 with TRBJ2-1; maybe TRBD2 (6 bases). Here the CDR3 DNA reads TGTGCCAGTAAGTGGGGGGATGAGCAGTTCTTC. Amino acid sequence: CASKWGDEQFF.